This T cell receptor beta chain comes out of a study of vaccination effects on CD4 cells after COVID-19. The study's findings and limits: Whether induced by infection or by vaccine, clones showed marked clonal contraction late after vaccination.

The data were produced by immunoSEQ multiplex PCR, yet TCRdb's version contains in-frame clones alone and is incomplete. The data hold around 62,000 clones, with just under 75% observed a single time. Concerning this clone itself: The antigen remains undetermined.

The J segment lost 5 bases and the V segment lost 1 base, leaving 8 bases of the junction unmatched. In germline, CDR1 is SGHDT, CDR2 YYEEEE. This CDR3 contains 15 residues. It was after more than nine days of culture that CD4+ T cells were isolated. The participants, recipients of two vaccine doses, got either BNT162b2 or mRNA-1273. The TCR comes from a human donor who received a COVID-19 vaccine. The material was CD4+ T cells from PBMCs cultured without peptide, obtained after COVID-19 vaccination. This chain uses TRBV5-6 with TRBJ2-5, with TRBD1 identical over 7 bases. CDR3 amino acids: CASSLRGDRVETQYF. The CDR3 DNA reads TGTGCCAGCAGCTTGCGTGGTGACAGGGTTGAGACCCAGTACTTC.